This T cell receptor (beta chain) appears in the sequencing data of a study of cytomegalovirus exposure and HLA in healthy donors. The PCR had 60 Vbeta and 13 Jbeta primers. Libraries were prepared by immunoSEQ multiplex PCR; TCRdb keeps only in-frame clonotypes and omits some of them. This sample has some 99,000 clones, with around 68% found just once. This clone has more than one count but fewer than ten. What it binds is unknown. The CDR3 length is 13 residues. In germline, CDR1 is MNHEY, CDR2 SVGAGI. The V segment lost 8 bases and the J segment 7 bases; nucleotides outside the gene matches: 4. Findings of the study overall: One variant, a missense change in DCLRE1C, was linked in a later analysis to TCR beta V- and J-gene trimming.

This chain connects TRBV6-5 to TRBJ2-1; 11 nucleotides align to TRBD2. Input material: PBMCs. This TCR was recovered from a female donor in good health and CMV-seronegative. Here the CDR3 reads CASSTSGVNEQFF. DNA for the CDR3: TGTGCCAGCTCGACTAGCGGGGTAAATGAGCAGTTCTTC.